These 4 T cell receptor beta chains came from one sample sequenced in a study of blood T cell repertoires in COVID-19. The repertoire was sequenced with immunoSEQ multiplex PCR; TCRdb's copy has only in-frame clones and lacks some. The sample records 250,000 or so clones, 85% to 90% being singletons. Sample: peripheral blood. These receptors originate from a man younger than 40 with COVID-19, enrolled during active disease.

This chain joins TRBV11-3 and TRBJ2-3; D is possibly TRBD2 (5 bases). The CDR3 contains 15 residues. Germline V gene sequence: CDR1 SGHNT, CDR2 YENEEA. V dropped 3 bases and J dropped 6 bases, with 16 bases sitting between them. The CDR3 is CASSFGGPPGDTQYF. The CDR3 DNA is TGTGCCAGCAGCTTTGGCGGCCCCCCGGGGGATACGCAGTATTTT.

The chain combines TRBV5-5 with TRBJ1-2; TRBD1 matches at 8 bases. This CDR3 is built from 16 residues. Germline loops: CDR1 SGHKS, CDR2 YYEKEE (reference sequence). After removal of 0 bases from V and 4 bases from J, the junction contained 8 bases not matched to a gene. This CDR3 is CASSLGVRDRSYGYTF. Here the CDR3 DNA reads TGTGCCAGCAGCTTGGGGGTTCGGGACAGGAGCTATGGCTACACCTTC.

This sequence joins TRBV5-4 and TRBJ1-6; possible D gene TRBD1, 5 bases. The CDR3 sequence is 14 residues long. V was cut by 2 bases and J by 10 bases, with 13 bases left in between. CDR1 and CDR2 (germline): SGHNT, YYREEE (reference sequence). The CDR3 nucleotides are TGTGCCAGCAGCTTCGGAGGGGTCGCCTCACCCCTCCACTTT. Its protein product is CASSFGGVASPLHF.

This rearrangement joins TRBV29-1 to TRBJ1-5; TRBD1 might be the D (6 bases). The ends were cut back, 4 bases at V and 7 bases at J, with 14 bases in the middle. Per the germline V gene, CDR1 is SQVTM and CDR2 is ANQGSEA. The CDR3 spans 13 residues. The CDR3, as DNA: TGCAGCGTTGGGGGGCGGGGGGACCAGCCCCAGCATTTT. It is translated as CSVGGRGDQPQHF.